Below, 8 T cell receptor beta chains from the same sample are listed, as sequenced in a study of immune evolution from preneoplasia to lung adenocarcinoma. Generated by immunoSEQ multiplex PCR, the TCRdb table keeps only in-frame clones and is missing some. The sample yields about 14,000 clones, less than 90% seen once. The material sequenced was FFPE lung adenocarcinoma in situ tissue. These receptors were collected from a donor aged 70 or over with lung adenocarcinoma.

The V and J genes are TRBV28 and TRBJ2-3; 8 bases match TRBD2. V shed 2 bases, J shed 3 bases, and the junction held 7 bases outside the gene matches. This CDR3 spans 16 amino acids. Germline CDR1 reads MDHEN; CDR2 reads SYDVKM. The CDR3 here is CASSLNSGSRTDTQYF. The CDR3 DNA reads TGTGCCAGCAGTTTAAACAGCGGGAGTCGGACAGATACGCAGTATTTT.

This clone was observed a handful of times. The V gene is TRBV6-4, the J gene TRBJ2-1, with D possibly being TRBD2 (5 bases). CDR1 is MRHNA and CDR2 is SNTAGT in the germline V gene. V was shortened by 0 bases and J by 0 bases, with 9 bases between the two germline ends. The CDR3 covers 16 residues. The CDR3 bases are TGTGCCAGCAGTGACTCGACCAGCGGCTCCTACAATGAGCAGTTCTTC. Its translation: CASSDSTSGSYNEQFF.

The chain carries TRBV9 and TRBJ2-3; 9 bases are a match to TRBD1. The CDR3 totals 14 residues. With 0 bases clipped from V and 9 bases from J, the junction kept 5 bases outside the gene matches. CDR1 is SGDLS and CDR2 is YYNGEE in the germline V gene. CDR3 amino acids: CASSVVGQGETQYF. DNA for the CDR3: TGTGCCAGCAGCGTAGTGGGACAGGGCGAGACGCAGTATTTT.

The chain has TRBV7-6 and TRBJ2-2, with D perhaps matching TRBD2 (5 bases). Trimming took 0 bases from V and 7 from J, leaving 15 bases between them. CDR1 and CDR2 (germline): SGHVS, FNYEAQ. The CDR3 is made up of 16 amino acids. CDR3 coding DNA: TGTGCCAGCAGCTTAGCGCCGACCGAAGGAGGCGGGGAGCTGTTTTTT. It specifies CASSLAPTEGGGELFF.

The V and J genes are TRBV9 and TRBJ2-7; 7 positions agree with TRBD1. This CDR3 has 13 residues. Looked up from germline, CDR1 is SGDLS and CDR2 is YYNGEE. The V gene end was trimmed by 4 bases and the J gene end by 3 bases; junction bases not matched to a gene: 4. CDR3 region: CASSRGQNYEQYF. DNA for the CDR3: TGTGCCAGCAGCCGGGGACAGAACTACGAGCAGTACTTC.

This chain joins TRBV29-1 and TRBJ2-7; tentative D call: TRBD2 (6 bases). The CDR3 length is 12 residues. V dropped 6 bases and J dropped 7 bases, with 16 bases sitting between them. Germline assignment: CDR1 SQVTM and CDR2 ANQGSEA. CDR3 coding DNA: TGCAGCGTAAGCGAAGGCCGGGGGGAGCAGTACTTC. Translation gives CSVSEGRGEQYF.

The chain links TRBV5-8 to TRBJ1-4; tentatively, D is TRBD1 (5 bases). The CDR3 sequence is 13 residues long. Germline V gives CDR1 SGHTS, CDR2 YDEGEE. V was trimmed by 1 base and J by 7 bases, leaving 8 bases between them. This CDR3 is CASSLRGSEKLFF. The CDR3 bases are TGTGCCAGCAGCTTGAGGGGTAGTGAAAAACTGTTTTTT.

Remarks on this clone: One end of the junction is discordant with germline, which a read error may explain. The V call is TRBV7-2, the J call TRBJ1-2; the D is unclear. The CDR3 spans 13 residues. CDR1 is SGHTA, CDR2 FQGNSA, per germline. The CDR3 nucleotides are TGTGCCAGCAGCTTAGAAGGTATTCGGGCCCCCGACTTC. Amino acid sequence: CASSLEGIRAPDF.